The rows below give T cell receptor beta chains drawn from one sample of a study of patients and donors after allogeneic stem cell transplantation. One entry per CDR3 protein, called by TCRdb with MiXCR from the RT-PCR reads. The sample lists over 200 distinct CDR3 sequences, approximately 2% occurring once. The sequenced material came from blood, either unsorted or a sorted T cell fraction (not recorded which). These receptors were obtained from a human donor who was either an allogeneic HSCT recipient or a stem cell or donor lymphocyte infusion donor (not recorded which). It is not recorded whose cells these are; they may come from a transplant donor. CDR3s include the opening cysteine and the closing phenylalanine or tryptophan. The D gene is left open where the match is weak. Clone size is stated in some rows and not others, as once, few, many or a class when expanded.

j_gene | v_gene | abundance | d_gene | CDR3nt | CDR3aa
TRBJ2-7 | TRBV7-9 | few | TRBD2 | TGTGCCAGCAGCCCCGGACTAGCGGAACCCTACGAGCAGTACTTC | CASSPGLAEPYEQYF
TRBJ2-5 | TRBV7-9 | large | . | TGTGCCAGCAGCTTAGACCCCTTCCAAGAGACCCAGTACTTC | CASSLDPFQETQYF
TRBJ1-5 | TRBV12-3/TRBV12-4 | large | TRBD1 | TGTGCCAGCAGTTTGGGACAGTTCAATCAGCCCCAGCATTTT | CASSLGQFNQPQHF
TRBJ2-1 | TRBV7-2 | large | . | TGTGCCAGCAGCCCCCCGGCTGGTAACTCCTACAATGAGCAGTTCTTC | CASSPPAGNSYNEQFF
TRBJ2-5 | TRBV19 | hyperexpanded | . | TGTGCCAGTAGTTTTGACCGGGAGACCCAGTACTTC | CASSFDRETQYF
TRBJ1-1 | TRBV4-1 | large | . | TGCGCCAGCAGCACTCCGTGGGGGGGCACTGAAGCTTTCTTT | CASSTPWGGTEAFF
TRBJ1-2 | TRBV6-1 | large | . | TGTGCCAGCAGGAATCCCGGGGGCGACTATGGCTACACCTTC | CASRNPGGDYGYTF
TRBJ1-1 | TRBV27 | large | . | TGTGCCAGCAGTTATGGGGGCCCCACTGAAGCTTTCTTT | CASSYGGPTEAFF
TRBJ2-7 | TRBV12-3/TRBV12-4 | few | TRBD2 | TGTGCCAGCAGGTTAGCGGGGACCGACGAGCAGTACTTC | CASRLAGTDEQYF
TRBJ2-1 | TRBV7-9 | . | . | TGTGCCAGCAGCTTGGGACTCAGGGAGCAGTTCTTC | CASSLGLREQFF
TRBJ2-7 | TRBV18 | large | . | TGTGCCAGCTCACCGGGGACGGCCCTGGGAGAGCAGTACTTC | CASSPGTALGEQYF
TRBJ2-7 | TRBV27 | few | . | TGTGCCAGCAGTTTCGGAGGGAGTGGCACCTACGAGCAGTACTTC | CASSFGGSGTYEQYF
TRBJ2-7 | TRBV29-1 | . | . | TGCAGCCCAATAGGATCGGGGGACTTCTCCTACGAGCAGTACTTC | CSPIGSGDFSYEQYF
TRBJ2-2 | TRBV27 | large | TRBD2 | TGTGCCAGCAGTGGGGCTAGCGGAACGACCACCGGGGAGCTGTTTTTT | CASSGASGTTTGELFF
TRBJ2-7 | TRBV15 | hyperexpanded | . | TGTGCCACCACCTCAGGGTACGAGCAGTACTTC | CATTSGYEQYF
TRBJ2-1 | TRBV5-4 | large | TRBD2 | TGTGCCAGCAGCTACCCCGCCGGGACTAGCGGGAGTAGGTACAATGAGCAGTTCTTC | CASSYPAGTSGSRYNEQFF
TRBJ1-1 | TRBV3-1 | large | . | TGTGCCAGCAGCCGGGGGCGAAGGATGGCCGACACTGAAGCTTTCTTT | CASSRGRRMADTEAFF
TRBJ2-7 | TRBV6-1 | large | . | TGTGCCAGCAGTGAAGCAGGGACTGTTTCCTACGAGCAGTACTTC | CASSEAGTVSYEQYF
TRBJ1-2 | TRBV5-1 | large | . | TGCGCCAGCAGACAGGGCCTCTATGGCTACACCTTC | CASRQGLYGYTF
TRBJ2-2 | TRBV5-1 | few | . | TGCGCCAGCAGCTTTGTAACGAACACCGGGGAGCTGTTTTTT | CASSFVTNTGELFF
TRBJ2-1 | TRBV7-6 | few | TRBD2 | TGTGCCAGCAGCCAGGGACTAGCGGGACACTACATGGGCAATGAGCAGTTCTTC | CASSQGLAGHYMGNEQFF
TRBJ2-2 | TRBV7-9 | large | TRBD2 | TGTGCCAGCAGCCACCGAGGAGGGGGATCAAAAGCGGGAGGCTCGAACACCGGGGAGCTGTTTTTT | CASSHRGGGSKAGGSNTGELFF
TRBJ2-1 | TRBV3-1 | large | . | TGTGCCAGCAGCCAAGATCCCGACTACAACAATGAGCAGTTCTTC | CASSQDPDYNNEQFF
TRBJ2-2 | TRBV7-6 | large | TRBD2 | TGTGCCAGCAGCCCGGGACTAGCGGGAACCGGGGAGCTGTTTTTT | CASSPGLAGTGELFF
TRBJ2-5 | TRBV27 | large | . | TGTGCCAGCAGTTTTACAGGGGAGACCCAGTACTTC | CASSFTGETQYF
TRBJ2-1 | TRBV7-2 | few | . | TGTGCCAGCAGCTTAGTGTTGCCAGAGCAGTTCTTC | CASSLVLPEQFF
TRBJ2-1 | TRBV7-2 | large | . | TGTGCCAGCAGCTTTCGAATAGAGCAGTTCTTC | CASSFRIEQFF
TRBJ1-2 | TRBV5-4 | . | . | TGTGCCAGCAGCTTGGCAATAAACTATGGCTACACCTTC | CASSLAINYGYTF
TRBJ1-3 | TRBV7-8 | large | . | TGTGCCAGCAGCTTAGTGCTTTACGAGGGGCGAGGAAACACCATATATTTT | CASSLVLYEGRGNTIYF
TRBJ2-1 | TRBV5-6 | large | . | TGTGCCAGCAGCCCCGTCAGGGACTACAATGAGCAGTTCTTC | CASSPVRDYNEQFF
TRBJ2-1 | TRBV4-1 | large | TRBD2 | TGCGCCAGCAGCCAAGTAGCGGGAGGCTACAATGAGCAGTTCTTC | CASSQVAGGYNEQFF
TRBJ2-1 | TRBV7-8 | large | . | TGTGCCAGCAGCTTACTCGACTATCCCGGCGATGAGCAGTTCTTC | CASSLLDYPGDEQFF
TRBJ1-5 | TRBV10-3 | large | TRBD1 | TGTGCCATCAGAGATACAGGGGAAGAGGGTCAGCCCCAGCATTTT | CAIRDTGEEGQPQHF
TRBJ2-7 | TRBV21-1 | large | . | TGTGCCAGCAGCAACTCATGGATTTCCTACGAGCAGTACTTC | CASSNSWISYEQYF
TRBJ2-1 | TRBV6-5 | large | TRBD2 | TGTGCCAGCAGTTACACAGCGGGAGGGCCAAGTGAGCAGTTCTTC | CASSYTAGGPSEQFF
TRBJ1-6 | TRBV5-4 | large | . | TGTGCCAGCAGCTTGCAGTTGACAGGTTCCGGAGGTTCACCCCTCCACTTT | CASSLQLTGSGGSPLHF
TRBJ1-6 | TRBV4-2 | large | TRBD1 | TGTGCCAGCAGTTATAGACAGGGTAATTCACCCCTCCACTTT | CASSYRQGNSPLHF
TRBJ1-2 | TRBV6-2/TRBV6-3 | few | TRBD1 | TGTGCCAGCAGTCCCCGAGACAGGGCTGCTAACTATGGCTACACCTTC | CASSPRDRAANYGYTF
TRBJ2-3 | TRBV7-6 | large | TRBD2 | TGTGCCAGCAGGGCAGGACTAGCGGGAGAATATTTCACAGATACGCAGTATTTT | CASRAGLAGEYFTDTQYF
TRBJ1-5 | TRBV19 | few | . | TGTGCCAGTAGTATAGGGAGTTCGGGGGCCGATCAGCCCCAGCATTTT | CASSIGSSGADQPQHF
TRBJ2-7 | TRBV6-5 | . | . | TGTGCCAGCAGTCTCGGGACCCCTCGGGACGAGCAGTACTTC | CASSLGTPRDEQYF
TRBJ2-1 | TRBV10-1 | few | . | TGCGCCAGCAGTGATAGCAATGAGCAGTTCTTC | CASSDSNEQFF
TRBJ2-3 | TRBV7-2 | few | . | TGTGCCAGCAGCTTCCCCGATGGTACGCAGTATTTT | CASSFPDGTQYF
TRBJ2-7 | TRBV20-1 | hyperexpanded | TRBD2 | TGCAGTGCTCCTGCCGAGCGGGAGAGCTTTTACGAGCAGTACTTC | CSAPAERESFYEQYF
TRBJ1-1 | TRBV11-2 | large | . | TGTGCCAGCAGCACGGCCAGGGAAATGAACACTGAAGCTTTCTTT | CASSTAREMNTEAFF
TRBJ2-7 | TRBV24-1 | hyperexpanded | . | TGTGCCACCAGTGATTCCTCCTACGAGCAGTACTTC | CATSDSSYEQYF
TRBJ2-5 | TRBV7-9 | large | . | TGTGCCAGCAGCTTATCAGGGGAAGAGACCCAGTACTTC | CASSLSGEETQYF
TRBJ1-1 | TRBV4-1 | large | . | TGCGCCAGCAGCACCCGGACAGACACTGAAGCTTTCTTT | CASSTRTDTEAFF
TRBJ2-7 | TRBV7-2 | large | TRBD2 | TGTGCCAGCAGTTTATATGATAGCGGGAGTTACGAGCAGTACTTC | CASSLYDSGSYEQYF
TRBJ2-3 | TRBV11-2 | hyperexpanded | . | TGTGCCAGCAGCCTGACAGATACGCAGTATTTT | CASSLTDTQYF
TRBJ2-1 | TRBV12-3/TRBV12-4 | few | TRBD2 | TGTGCCAGCAGTAGTGGTAGGCTAGCGGGAGAAAATGAGCAGTTCTTC | CASSSGRLAGENEQFF